The 27 T cell receptor beta chains reported below all come from one sample, sequenced in a study of kidney transplant recipient with SARS-CoV-2 infection. One entry per CDR3 protein results from TCRdb running MiXCR on the reads. The sample lists fewer than 250,000 distinct CDR3 sequences, under 35% occurring once. The specimen comprised a blood sample, sampled at baseline and on roughly day 110 from a kidney transplant recipient. The receptors were gathered from a male patient in his thirties who had COVID-19 and was a kidney transplant recipient. Some T cells may be provided by the graft donor.

As to this clonotype: Being one base from a much bigger clone, this may be a read error. The chain combines TRBV20-1 with TRBJ1-5; D is ambiguous. The CDR3 is 14 residues long. Per germline, CDR1 DFQATT and CDR2 SNEGSKA (reference sequence). The V end lost 1 base, the J end lost 6 bases, and 13 bases lay between the germline ends. CDR3 sequence: CSARGFSEAQPQHF. The DNA for the CDR3 is TGCAGTGCTAGAGGTTTTAGCGAGGCTCAGCCCCAGCATTTT.

Worth noting for this clonotype: A much bigger clone sits one base away, suggesting this may be a read error. V usage is TRBV21-1 and J usage is TRBJ2-3. TRBV21-1 is assigned pseudogene status. This CDR3 has 17 residues. The CDR3 loop reads CASRQEIATVMQDTRYF. The CDR3 coding sequence is TGTGCCAGCAGGCAAGAGATAGCTACAGTCATGCAAGATACGCGGTATTTT.

This clonotype has a count of ten or more. The J gene is TRBJ1-1, the V gene TRBV5-4; no definite D call. Per germline, CDR1 SGHNT and CDR2 YYREEE (reference sequence). Trimming shortened V by 1 base and J by 3 bases, and 7 bases separated the two germline ends. The CDR3 contains 13 residues. CDR3 bases: TGTGCCAGCAGCTTGCAGCAGGACACTGAAGCTTTCTTT. It yields the protein CASSLQQDTEAFF.

This clonotype was detected many times. The rearrangement links TRBV20-1 to TRBJ1-1; unclear D gene. The germline V and J ends were trimmed by 7 bases and 0 bases, with 12 bases remaining between them. This CDR3 spans 13 amino acids. Germline V gene lookup returns CDR1 DFQATT and CDR2 SNEGSKA (reference sequence). Here the CDR3 reads CSGAASMNTEAFF. The CDR3 DNA reads as TGCAGTGGGGCAGCATCCATGAACACTGAAGCTTTCTTT.

As for this clonotype: This clone may be a read error of a much larger clone one base away. This chain joins TRBV5-5 and TRBJ1-2; D not certain. The CDR3 contains 16 residues. Germline assignment: CDR1 SGHKS and CDR2 YYEKEE (reference sequence). The V gene lost 7 bases and the J gene lost 4 bases, with 23 bases spanning the gap. CDR3 nucleotide sequence: TGTGCCAGCCGCCAGTATGTCACGCGAAAGACCTATGGCTACACCTTC. Protein sequence: CASRQYVTRKTYGYTF.

This clonotype was counted many times. The rearrangement joins TRBV9 to TRBJ1-2; D not resolved. Germline V gives CDR1 SGDLS, CDR2 YYNGEE. This CDR3 is built from 16 residues. The germline V and J ends were trimmed by 7 bases and 4 bases, with 23 bases remaining between them. The CDR3 protein is CASFKWYSRKTYGYTF. The CDR3 DNA follows: TGTGCCAGCTTTAAGTGGTACTCAAGAAAGACCTATGGCTACACCTTC.

Remarks on this clonotype: A much larger clone differs by one base, so this may be a read error. This sequence joins TRBV5-1 and TRBJ1-3; D perhaps matches TRBD1 (5 bases). Trimming took 7 bases from V and 7 from J, leaving 15 bases between them. Looked up from germline, CDR1 is SGHRS and CDR2 is YFSETQ. This CDR3 has 13 residues. The CDR3 here is CASGGDSGNTIYF. In nucleotides, the CDR3 is TGCGCCAGCGGCGGGGACTCCGGCAACACCATATATTTT.

This clonotype was seen many times. V usage is TRBV2 and J usage is TRBJ2-2; D call uncertain. Germline values: CDR1 SNHLY, CDR2 FYNNEI. V lost 6 bases to trimming and J lost 0 bases, with 8 bases between them. The CDR3 has 14 amino acids. The CDR3 sequence: CASSVTTNTGELFF. In nucleotides, the CDR3 is TGTGCCAGCAGCGTGACAACGAACACCGGGGAGCTGTTTTTT. Complete variable domain (other parts from reference TRBV2 and TRBJ2-2): EPEVTQTPSHQVTQMGQEVILRCVPISNHLYFYWYRQILGQKVEFLVSFYNNEISEKSEIFDDQFSVERPDGSNFTLKIRSTKLEDSAMYFCASSVTTNTGELFFGEGSRLTVL.

This clonotype was counted only a few times. The rearrangement links TRBV19 to TRBJ2-3; 14 bases align to TRBD2. The CDR3 is 18 residues long. The V gene's germline CDR1 is LNHDA and CDR2 SQIVND (reference sequence). Trimming cost V 5 bases and J 3 bases; bases outside gene matches: 10. The CDR3: CASSPNGLAGGRTDTQYF. In DNA form, the CDR3 reads TGTGCCAGTAGTCCGAATGGACTAGCGGGAGGAAGGACAGATACGCAGTATTTT.

This clonotype was counted many times. The chain recombines TRBV10-1 with TRBJ1-2; no clear D. V lost 5 bases and J 4 bases, leaving 23 bases between the germline ends. From germline, CDR1 is WNHNN and CDR2 SYGVQD (reference sequence). The CDR3 has 17 residues. The CDR3 DNA is TGCGCCAGCAGTTATGGAATAAGATCGCGAAAGACCTATGGCTACACCTTC. Protein: CASSYGIRSRKTYGYTF.

This clonotype has at least ten counts. V gene TRBV28 combines with J gene TRBJ1-5; unclear D gene. The CDR3 length is 11 residues. Germline V gives CDR1 MDHEN, CDR2 SYDVKM. Trimming left V 4 bases short and J 9 bases short, with 7 bases between. For the CDR3, the DNA is TGTGCCAGCAGTTATCGTGGGCCCCAGCATTTT. This codes for CASSYRGPQHF.

With regard to this clonotype: It may be a read error: a sequence one base away is much more abundant. The conserved final phenylalanine or tryptophan is absent from the CDR3, which likely points to a read error. The chain combines TRBV6-5 with TRBJ1-3; D not certain. Trimming took 6 bases from V and 4 from J, leaving 13 bases between them. The germline V gene has CDR1 MNHEY and CDR2 SVGAGI. This CDR3 spans 14 amino acids. The CDR3 spells CASSLRLSGNTIYL. The CDR3 bases are TGTGCCAGCAGCCTTCGGCTGTCCGGAAACACCATATATCTT.

V gene TRBV7-7 combines with J gene TRBJ1-2; the D is unclear. This CDR3 has 17 amino acids. V lost 5 bases and J lost 4, with 23 bases in between. Germline-derived CDR1 and CDR2 are SSHAT and FNYEAQ (reference sequence). CDR3 coding DNA: TGTGCCAGCAGCCCAGTCACTAAGTGCCGAAAGACCTATGGCTACACCTTC. Its translation is CASSPVTKCRKTYGYTF.

The sample holds many counts of this clonotype. The V call is TRBV24-1, the J call TRBJ1-2, with D uncertain. The CDR3 consists of 17 residues. Germline V gene data show CDR1 as KGHDR and CDR2 as SFDVKD. The V end lost 2 bases, the J end lost 4 bases, and 19 bases lay between the germline ends. Here the CDR3 DNA reads TGTGCCACCAGTGATTCTCATAGTACCAGAAAGACCTATGGCTACACCTTC. This sequence encodes CATSDSHSTRKTYGYTF.

This clonotype was seen ten or more times. The V and J genes are TRBV3-1 and TRBJ2-7; 11 bases fit TRBD2. The CDR3 is made up of 17 amino acids. J gave up 11 bases and V 4 bases, and 19 bases lay outside the gene matches. Germline V lookup: CDR1 LGHDT, CDR2 YNNKEL (reference sequence). The CDR3 spells CASSPIPTRLAGKGKYF. The CDR3 coding sequence is TGTGCCAGCAGCCCTATACCCACTCGACTAGCGGGGAAAGGAAAGTACTTC.

V gene TRBV11-3 combines with J gene TRBJ2-1; no reliable D call. Germline V gene sequence: CDR1 SGHNT, CDR2 YENEEA. V was pared by 3 bases and J by 9 bases, with 24 bases between. This CDR3 contains 17 residues. In DNA, the CDR3 is TGTGCCAGCAGCTTGCAGCACGCCACCGGGTCGCCGGGTGAGCAGTTCTTC. It encodes CASSLQHATGSPGEQFF.

In its sample, this clonotype was seen a few times. A much larger clone is a single base away; this may be a read error. The chain is built from TRBV27 and TRBJ1-2; D possibly corresponds to TRBD1 (5 bases). This CDR3 contains 13 residues. The germline V gene has CDR1 MNHEY and CDR2 SMNVEV (reference sequence). Written as DNA, the CDR3 is TGTGCCGGCAGTTTGCGGGGGAGCTATGGCTACACCTTC. Translating gives CAGSLRGSYGYTF.

This clonotype came up many times. The CDR3 DNA reads TGCGCCAGCAGCTTGACCCCCACGGTCACCGGGGAGCTGTTTTTT. Amino acids: CASSLTPTVTGELFF. V usage is TRBV5-1 and J usage is TRBJ2-2; D unresolved. Trimming shortened V by 1 base and J by 4 bases, and 11 bases separated the two germline ends. Germline V gene lookup returns CDR1 SGHRS and CDR2 YFSETQ. The CDR3 loop spans 15 amino acids.

With regard to this clonotype: This could be a read error, since a much larger clone is one nucleotide away. The CDR3 nucleotides are TGTACCAGCAGCGTCAACGTTCCCATTTCAATTCGCACTGAAGCTTTCTTT. Protein product: CTSSVNVPISIRTEAFF. The V and J genes are TRBV3-1 and TRBJ1-1, with unresolved D. The CDR3 totals 17 residues. Germline-derived CDR1 and CDR2 are LGHDT and YNNKEL (reference sequence).

This clonotype was detected ten times or more. The V call is TRBV5-1, the J call TRBJ1-1; D unresolved. Trimming pared 0 bases from V and 0 bases from J, leaving 6 bases between. The CDR3 is made up of 14 amino acids. Germline loops: CDR1 SGHRS, CDR2 YFSETQ. The CDR3 spells CASSLGVMNTEAFF. CDR3 DNA: TGCGCCAGCAGCTTGGGAGTCATGAACACTGAAGCTTTCTTT.

This clonotype appeared many times. The J gene is TRBJ1-6, the V gene TRBV18, with a tentative D call TRBD1 (5 bases). The CDR3 has 13 amino acids. The germline V and J ends were trimmed by 4 bases and 7 bases, with 8 bases remaining between them. The germline V gene has CDR1 KGHSH and CDR2 LQKENI. CDR3 DNA: TGTGCCAGCTCACTTGGGGCGAATTCACCCCTCCACTTT. This translates into CASSLGANSPLHF.

A remark on this clonotype: Being one base from a much bigger clone, this may be a read error. No conserved phenylalanine or tryptophan is present at the end of the CDR3, so a read error is the likely explanation. V gene TRBV27 combines with J gene TRBJ2-7; D is uncertain. Germline values: CDR1 MNHEY, CDR2 SMNVEV (reference sequence). V dropped 3 bases and J dropped 2 bases, with 8 bases sitting between them. The CDR3 spans 13 residues. Written as DNA, the CDR3 is TGTGCCAGCAGTTTTTCGGGCCCCTACGAGCAGTACCTC. Residues: CASSFSGPYEQYL.

As concerns this clonotype: This may stem from a read error, because a much larger clone lies one nucleotide away. This chain uses TRBV8-2 with TRBJ2-6. TRBV8-2 is recorded as a pseudogene. The CDR3 runs 17 residues. Here the CDR3 reads CGSLGGITQSRANVLTF. The CDR3 coding sequence is TGTGGCAGCCTAGGTGGGATAACACAAAGTCGGGCCAACGTCCTGACTTTC.

This clonotype was picked up many times. For the CDR3, the DNA is TGTGCCAGCAGCGTATGGAAGGTCGTTAGAAAGACCTATGGCTACACCTTC. Its protein is CASSVWKVVRKTYGYTF. The J gene is TRBJ1-2, the V gene TRBV16; D is ambiguous. Looked up from germline, CDR1 is KGHSY and CDR2 is FQNENV. Trimming left V 5 bases short and J 4 bases short, with 23 bases between. CDR3 length: 17 amino acids.

With respect to this clonotype: One end of the junction does not line up with germline, which may come from a read error. The chain recombines TRBV5-3 with TRBJ1-2; D not resolved. TRBV5-3 is an open reading frame, and its role is uncertain. This CDR3 comprises 16 residues. CDR3 in amino acids: CARSPRVARKTYDYTF. The CDR3 DNA follows: TGTGCCAGATCTCCACGAGTGGCGAGAAAGACCTATGACTACACCTTC.

As regards this clonotype: A clone one base away is much larger, so this may be a read error. This rearrangement joins TRBV11-3 to TRBJ1-2; D is unresolved. V was clipped by 5 bases and J by 6 bases, with 25 bases between them. CDR3 length: 17 amino acids. The germline V gene has CDR1 SGHNT and CDR2 YENEEA. Here the CDR3 reads CASSDIHDLGKTHGYTF. The CDR3 nucleotides are TGTGCCAGCAGCGACATCCACGATCTCGGAAAGACCCATGGCTACACCTTC.

A word on this clonotype: This may be a read error: a much more frequent sequence differs by one nucleotide. This chain links TRBV7-2 with TRBJ1-2; D gene ambiguous. V lost 5 bases and J lost 4, with 23 bases in between. Germline V gene lookup returns CDR1 SGHTA and CDR2 FQGNSA. The CDR3 length is 17 residues. The CDR3 DNA reads TGTGCCAGCAGCGAACGAAACAGAGACGGAAAGATCTATGGCTACACCTTC. It codes for CASSERNRDGKIYGYTF.